This paragraph reports one T cell receptor (beta chain). Antigen specificity is unknown. Unique molecular identifiers were built into the TCR beta cDNA libraries. TCRdb re-called the PCR reads with MiXCR, one entry per CDR3 protein. The repertoire has some 260,000 distinct CDR3 sequences, 36% of them found once; the top ten carry 4.5% to 5.5%. This specimen belongs to a study of post-analysis software for immune sequencing data. Whole-study findings and limits: The study found significantly lower normalized Chao1 diversity in multiple sclerosis patients than in controls. Elevated frequency relative to controls characterized roughly five TRBV segments in patients, TRBV5-6, TRBV5-1 and TRBV20-1 among them.

CDR3 length equals 17 residues. V lost 2 bases to trimming and J lost 5 bases, with 20 bases between them. Germline V lookup: CDR1 KGHSH, CDR2 LQKENI. Sequences were obtained from blood. The genes are TRBV18 and TRBJ2-3; a weak D match, TRBD2 (6 bases). This TCR was sampled from a girl aged 10 to 17 with multiple sclerosis. In DNA form, the CDR3 reads TGTGCCAGCTCACCAGAACCGGGACTCACATGGGGAGATACGCAGTATTTT. Protein product: CASSPEPGLTWGDTQYF. The variable domain in full, with the rest retrieved from reference TRBV18 and TRBJ2-3, is NAGVMQNPRHLVRRRGQEARLRCSPMKGHSHVYWYRQLPEEGLKFMVYLQKENIIDESGMPKERFSAEFPKEGPSILRIQQVVRGDSAAYFCASSPEPGLTWGDTQYFGPGTRLTVL.